Listed here are 23 T cell receptor beta chains from one sample, sequenced in a study of identical twins. TCRdb independently ran MiXCR on the 5' RACE reads; one entry per CDR3 protein. This table holds about 700,000 distinct CDR3 sequences, 5.5% to 6.5% found once. Sequencing input: naive T cells sorted from blood. The origin of the receptors is a man aged 18 to 30 in good health.

The chain is built from TRBV7-2 and TRBJ2-1; D gene unclear. Between the trimmed V and J ends, which lost 4 bases and 1 base, there was a span of 8 bases. Per the germline V gene, CDR1 is SGHTA and CDR2 is FQGNSA. The CDR3 covers 14 residues. The CDR3 here is CASSSPASYNEQFF. Here the CDR3 DNA reads TGTGCCAGCAGCTCCCCAGCGTCCTACAATGAGCAGTTCTTC.

This clonotype was observed many times. V and J are TRBV5-5 and TRBJ2-3; D tentatively reads TRBD1 or TRBD2 (7 bases each). Trimming cost V 4 bases and J 2 bases, with 17 bases left between them. Germline lookup yields CDR1 SGHKS and CDR2 YYEKEE (reference sequence). This CDR3 spans 16 amino acids. The CDR3 protein is CASSDSRGGYTDTQYF. CDR3 DNA sequence: TGTGCCAGCAGCGACTCCAGGGGGGGCTACACAGATACGCAGTATTTT.

This clonotype was picked up a small number of times. CDR3 DNA: TGTGCCAGCAGCTTAACACGACGGAGGAGGAACACCGGGGAGCTGTTTTTT. Translation: CASSLTRRRRNTGELFF. J is TRBJ2-2 and V is TRBV7-9; a weak D match, TRBD2 (5 bases). Germline CDR1 SEHNR, CDR2 FQNEAQ (reference sequence). The CDR3 extends over 17 amino acids. Trimming removed 2 bases at V and 1 base at J, with 14 bases between.

This clonotype was detected ten times or more. The rearrangement joins TRBV27 to TRBJ2-1; D is uncertain. Trimming removed 10 bases at V and 9 bases at J, with 16 bases between. Germline V CDR1 and CDR2: MNHEY, SMNVEV (reference sequence). The CDR3 is 12 amino acids. CDR3 protein: CATVPGSGEQFF. The CDR3, as DNA: TGTGCCACCGTGCCCGGGTCGGGTGAGCAGTTCTTC.

A note on this clonotype: A much more abundant neighbour one base away suggests this may be a read error. CDR3 sequence (DNA): TGCTCCAGCAGCCAAGGTCCGGGCACAGATACGCAGTATTTT. This sequence encodes CSSSQGPGTDTQYF. The V call is TRBV5-1, the J call TRBJ2-3; D is uncertain. The length of the CDR3 is 14 residues. Germline CDR1 reads SGHRS; CDR2 reads YFSETQ.

This clonotype was seen at least ten times. The rearrangement joins TRBV27 to TRBJ2-1, with 9 positions matching TRBD1. The CDR3 extends over 14 amino acids. Germline V gene sequence: CDR1 MNHEY, CDR2 SMNVEV (reference sequence). Germline trimming cut 6 bases from V and 9 bases from J; bases unmatched to any gene: 9. The CDR3 here is CASSQGQGRTEQFF. As DNA, the CDR3 is TGTGCCAGCAGCCAGGGACAGGGTCGTACTGAGCAGTTCTTC.

Many counts were recorded for this clonotype. The genes are TRBV12-3 or TRBV12-4 and TRBJ2-1; D is ambiguous. Between the trimmed V and J ends, which lost 6 bases and 5 bases, there was a span of 5 bases. The CDR3 extends over 11 amino acids. CDR3 region: CASRINNEQFF. The DNA for the CDR3 is TGTGCCAGCAGGATAAACAATGAGCAGTTCTTC.

In this sample, this clonotype turned up a few times. This chain links TRBV24-1 with TRBJ2-5; a weak D match, TRBD1 (6 bases). CDR3 length: 16 amino acids. V was clipped by 9 bases and J by 1 base, with 20 bases between them. Germline CDR1 reads KGHDR; CDR2 reads SFDVKD. The CDR3 loop reads CATSPRAGAFQETQYF. The CDR3 DNA reads as TGTGCCACCTCCCCCCGGGCAGGGGCGTTCCAAGAGACCCAGTACTTC.

This clonotype was observed at least ten times. The V and J genes are TRBV5-1 and TRBJ2-1; 13 bases fit TRBD2. The length of the CDR3 is 16 residues. Per germline, CDR1 SGHRS and CDR2 YFSETQ. J gave up 7 bases and V 2 bases, and 6 bases lay outside the gene matches. In DNA form, the CDR3 reads TGCGCCAGCAGCTTCTGGACTAGCGGGAGAGGGAATGAGCAGTTCTTC. It specifies CASSFWTSGRGNEQFF.

This clonotype was recorded a few times. This sequence joins TRBV14 and TRBJ1-3, with TRBD1 identical over 7 bases. The ends lost 4 bases at V and 0 bases at J; junction bases unmatched: 3. This CDR3 contains 15 residues. Germline V gene sequence: CDR1 SGHDN, CDR2 FVKESK. This chain's CDR3 is CASSRRDSSGNTIYF. Here the CDR3 DNA reads TGTGCCAGCAGCCGCCGGGACAGCTCTGGAAACACCATATATTTT.

The table lists this clonotype with a few counts. CDR3 loop: CASSLGGTGVLDTQYF. The CDR3 bases are TGCGCCAGCAGCTTGGGTGGGACAGGCGTCTTAGATACGCAGTATTTT. The V and J genes are TRBV5-1 and TRBJ2-3; TRBD1 agrees at 8 bases. CDR1 and CDR2 from the germline V gene are SGHRS and YFSETQ. The J segment lost 5 bases and the V segment lost 0 bases, leaving 8 bases of the junction unmatched. The CDR3 contains 16 residues.

V usage is TRBV6-1 and J usage is TRBJ1-1, with D unclear. Looked up from germline, CDR1 is MNHNS and CDR2 is SASEGT. The germline V and J ends were trimmed by 1 base and 6 bases, with 9 bases remaining between them. This CDR3 has 13 residues. CDR3 DNA sequence: TGTGCCAGCAGTGAAGTTCATGTCGCTGAAGCTTTCTTT. As protein: CASSEVHVAEAFF.

This clonotype came up many times. The V call is TRBV29-1, the J call TRBJ2-3; D may be TRBD2 (6 bases). The V and J ends lost 4 bases and 0 bases respectively, with 11 bases between them. Germline V gives CDR1 SQVTM, CDR2 ANQGSEA. The CDR3 has 14 residues. CDR3: CSVGRLGSTDTQYF. CDR3 nucleotides: TGCAGCGTTGGCCGACTAGGGAGCACAGATACGCAGTATTTT.

To note about this clonotype: It may be a read error: a sequence one base away is much more abundant. V is TRBV2 and J is TRBJ2-5; weak D call: TRBD2 (6 bases). The V end was cut by 2 bases, the J end by 7 bases, with 17 bases between. The CDR3 sequence is 15 residues long. Germline CDR1 and CDR2: SNHLY and FYNNEI. Here the CDR3 DNA reads TGTGCCAGCAGTGAACCGGGTGGAGGGCTGGGGACCCAGTACTTC. Encoded protein: CASSEPGGGLGTQYF.

There are a few counts of this clonotype. The V gene is TRBV7-9, the J gene TRBJ1-1, with 10 bases lining up with TRBD1. The junction had 12 bases not matched to a gene; V was cut back by 7 bases and J by 1 base. Per the germline V gene, CDR1 is SEHNR and CDR2 is FQNEAQ (reference sequence). The CDR3 sequence is 17 residues long. CDR3 loop: CASNTLGTGAANTEAFF. The CDR3, as DNA: TGTGCCAGCAACACCCTAGGGACAGGGGCGGCGAACACTGAAGCTTTCTTT.

This clonotype was seen a handful of times. J is TRBJ2-5 and V is TRBV5-1; possibly TRBD2 for D (5 bases). The length of the CDR3 is 13 residues. V was clipped by 4 bases and J by 9 bases, with 16 bases between them. Germline CDR1 is SGHRS and CDR2 is YFSETQ. The chain's CDR3 is CASSPPGYRAQYF. The CDR3 nucleotides read TGCGCCAGCAGCCCCCCGGGGTATCGGGCCCAGTACTTC.

This clonotype has ten or more counts. The chain combines TRBV29-1 with TRBJ2-1, with D tentatively TRBD1 (5 bases). Germline V gene sequence: CDR1 SQVTM, CDR2 ANQGSEA. V was shortened by 2 bases and J by 10 bases, with 12 bases between the two germline ends. CDR3 length equals 12 residues. The CDR3 DNA follows: TGCAGCGTTGAAAGGGGCCGGACAGAGCAGTTCTTC. It is translated as CSVERGRTEQFF.

The table lists this clonotype with a few counts. J is TRBJ1-5 and V is TRBV4-1; D possibly corresponds to TRBD1 (5 bases). Per the germline V gene, CDR1 is MGHRA and CDR2 is YSYEKL. The CDR3 loop spans 16 amino acids. With 1 base removed from V and 5 bases from J, the gap between germline ends came to 15 bases. CDR3 sequence: CASSQVEGFVDQPQHF. The DNA for the CDR3 is TGCGCCAGCAGCCAAGTAGAGGGGTTTGTGGATCAGCCCCAGCATTTT.

In this sample, this clonotype turned up a few times. The genes are TRBV20-1 and TRBJ1-1; D is unresolved. From germline, CDR1 is DFQATT and CDR2 SNEGSKA (reference sequence). V was cut by 0 bases and J by 1 base, with 12 bases left in between. This CDR3 comprises 15 residues. CDR3 bases: TGCAGTGCTAGAGACCCGCGGCCTCCGAACACTGAAGCTTTCTTT. It translates to CSARDPRPPNTEAFF.

This clonotype was counted many times. The chain uses TRBV20-1 and TRBJ1-2, with D uncertain. CDR1 and CDR2 from the germline V gene are DFQATT and SNEGSKA (reference sequence). This CDR3 region has 11 residues. The germline V and J ends were trimmed by 2 bases and 7 bases, with 8 bases remaining between them. The DNA for the CDR3 is TGCAGTGCTAGACCCTACGGTGGCTACACCTTC. Its protein product is CSARPYGGYTF.

This clonotype was seen a few times. The V call is TRBV28, the J call TRBJ2-1; no clear D gene. This CDR3 has 13 residues. Germline V CDR1 and CDR2: MDHEN, SYDVKM. The V and J ends lost 2 bases and 9 bases respectively, with 11 bases between them. CDR3 residues: CASSLLSRGEQFF. The CDR3 nucleotides read TGTGCCAGCAGTTTACTCTCTCGCGGTGAGCAGTTCTTC.

This clonotype was recorded at least ten times. This chain uses TRBV7-9 with TRBJ2-1, with 8 bases identical to TRBD1. V lost 5 bases and J lost 2; bases outside the gene matches: 5. The CDR3 has 15 amino acids. Germline V lookup: CDR1 SEHNR, CDR2 FQNEAQ (reference sequence). For the CDR3, the DNA is TGTGCCAGCAGCGAGACAGGGGTGACCTACAATGAGCAGTTCTTC. This translates into CASSETGVTYNEQFF.

This clonotype came up many times. The J gene is TRBJ2-1, the V gene TRBV29-1, with D perhaps TRBD1 (6 bases). With 4 bases removed from V and 9 bases from J, the gap between germline ends came to 16 bases. The CDR3 is 13 amino acids. Germline lookup yields CDR1 SQVTM and CDR2 ANQGSEA. The CDR3 nucleotides read TGCAGCGTTGGTTCCAGGGGTTTAGGTGAGCAGTTCTTC. Its protein is CSVGSRGLGEQFF.